The text below deals with one TCR beta chain. This clone has a handful of counts. Its cognate antigen has yet to be identified. No base-level quality is on record; no much larger clone is a single base apart. All of the isolated RNA was reverse transcribed with the High Capacity cDNA Reverse Transcription Kit, so expressed TCRB transcripts were sequenced. Naive, central memory and regulatory T cell samples underwent deep immunoSEQ sequencing, averaging around 3.9 million total reads per sample. Sorted cells were lysed in RLT buffer, and RNA was extracted using DNase-treated RNeasy Micro or Mini kits according to cell number. Each cell subset was processed on its own to prevent cross-contamination, while patient and healthy donor samples were processed together. TCRB sequences were amplified from cDNA with the immunoSEQ multiplex PCR, producing 87-bp fragments spanning the CDR3 region. Sequencing of the amplicons was done on the Illumina HiSeq platform. In the authors' own workflow: Synthetic template baselines were used to correct PCR bias computationally, reads within Hamming distance 2 were collapsed together, and singletons that could not be merged were discarded. Reads were aligned to IMGT to assign V, D and J genes, CDR3 length, and insertions or deletions at six rearrangement sites. Within each subset, clonotype counts were normalized to sorted cell number, after which true diversity and Gini coefficients were computed with the tcR R package. Repertoire sharing was quantified using the overlap coefficient calculated on TCRB nucleotide sequences. TCRdb provides this immuneACCESS table in a form limited to in-frame rearrangements. Some clones are lacking; in checked studies, under half of them reflect an unresolved V gene, and why the rest are absent is not known. The V and J calls and clone size come from that table; D and trimming were worked out from the DNA. The sample has around 280,000 clones on record, 8% of them singletons. Of the sample, 1% is held by the ten largest clones.

Each donor gave one peripheral blood draw, roughly 120 mL on average, collected into heparinised tubes. Using a panel that included CD45RO, CCR7, CD25, CD127, CD95 and CD27, naive, central memory, regulatory and stem cell-like memory CD4+ T cells were sorted on a BD FACSAria II. Every sorted population had a purity above 95%. PBMCs were separated immediately by Lymphoprep density gradient centrifugation and were stained directly, without being cultured. To minimize batch effects, samples were stained and sorted in pairs, one healthy donor with one patient per experiment. These data are taken from a study of beta chain features in type 1 diabetes (dated by TCRdb to the late 2010s). Some background on the complete study: Mean age, gender distribution, total cell number and subset yield were not different between patients and healthy donors. A total of around 110,000,000 sorted cells were examined across all samples, and a strong correlation was observed between cell number per subset and RNA yield. In the study, TCRB repertoires of sorted circulating CD4+ T cell subsets from recently diagnosed type 1 diabetes patients were compared with those of matched healthy donors. Regulatory and stem cell-like memory subsets were isolated from only 8 patients and about eight healthy donors, whereas naive and central memory subsets came from all 28 donors.

Findings and caveats that apply to the study as a whole: HLA sub-analyses involved small numbers of individuals, so any influence of HLA type on TCRB rearrangement remained unresolved. A moderate but significant shortening of TCRB CDR3 length was observed in type 1 diabetes patients in all four CD4+ subsets. Naive, central memory and regulatory TCRB repertoires appeared more similar among patients than among healthy donors. At VDJ recombination sites, patients with type 1 diabetes made fewer insertions and deleted more nucleotides, a pattern implying thymic rearrangement abnormalities. Shorter templates might be favored by PCR, yet because patient and control samples were amplified and corrected together, any such skew would affect both groups equally. Because cDNA rather than genomic DNA was sequenced, highly expressing activated cells could have been over-represented, although no difference in activation and CD3 levels was found between groups.

The junction carries 5 bases between V and J, which are trimmed by 5 bases and 4 bases respectively. CDR3 length: 10 amino acids, cysteine to phenylalanine. The only DNA kept is the CDR3, 30 bases in frame from the first base. CDR1 DFQATT and CDR2 SNEGSKA are derived from the germline V gene (reference sequence). The sequence links TRBV20-1 to TRBJ2-5; confidence is insufficient to name the D gene. This TCR derives from a woman aged 18-29 years in good health. Sequencing input: central memory CD4+ T cells from blood. This receptor has the CDR3 CSAPLETQYF. The sequence in DNA is TGCAGTGCTCCTCTAGAGACCCAGTACTTC.